This T cell receptor (beta chain) came from a study of immune evolution from preneoplasia to lung adenocarcinoma. About the research overall: HLA loss of heterozygosity: under 7.5% AIS, 15% MIA, 30% to 35% ADC, none AAH.

Sequencing was performed with immunoSEQ multiplex PCR; in TCRdb, only in-frame clones are kept and a portion is missing. There are around 40,000 clones in the sample; around 80% occur only once, and less than 6% lies in the top ten. Between the mid-2010s and the late 2010s, patients underwent resection in Japan or China. Two lung cancer pathologists independently confirmed each histologic diagnosis. Nucleic acids came from premalignant or tumor cells enriched by macro-dissection. The sample comprised FFPE invasive lung adenocarcinoma tissue. The clonotype originates from a person aged 55 to 70 with lung adenocarcinoma.

CDR3 region: CASSVNTWGDGYTF. The CDR3 DNA reads TGTGCCAGCAGTGTTAACACCTGGGGTGATGGCTACACCTTC. This chain connects TRBV6-1 to TRBJ1-2; unclear D gene. The V end was cut by 4 bases, the J end by 6 bases, with 15 bases between. This CDR3 spans 14 amino acids. Germline loops: CDR1 MNHNS, CDR2 SASEGT.